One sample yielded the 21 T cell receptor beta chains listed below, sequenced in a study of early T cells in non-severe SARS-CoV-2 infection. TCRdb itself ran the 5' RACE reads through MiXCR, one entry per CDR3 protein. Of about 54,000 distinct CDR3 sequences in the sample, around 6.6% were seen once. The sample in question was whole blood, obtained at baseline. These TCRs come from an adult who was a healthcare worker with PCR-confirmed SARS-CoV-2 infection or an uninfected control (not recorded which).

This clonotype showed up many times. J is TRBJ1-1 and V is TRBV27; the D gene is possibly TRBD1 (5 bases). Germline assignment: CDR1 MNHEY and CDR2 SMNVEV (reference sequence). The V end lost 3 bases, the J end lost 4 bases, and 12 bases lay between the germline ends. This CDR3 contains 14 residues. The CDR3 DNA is TGTGCCAGCAGTTTTCGAGGTGGGGGCACTGAAGCTTTCTTT. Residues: CASSFRGGGTEAFF.

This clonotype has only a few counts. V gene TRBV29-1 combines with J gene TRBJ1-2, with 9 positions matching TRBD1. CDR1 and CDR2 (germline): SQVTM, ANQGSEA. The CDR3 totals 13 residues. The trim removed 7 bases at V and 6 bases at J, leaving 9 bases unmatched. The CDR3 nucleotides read TGCAGCGGGAAAAAACAGGGGGCGGATGGCTACACCTTC. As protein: CSGKKQGADGYTF.

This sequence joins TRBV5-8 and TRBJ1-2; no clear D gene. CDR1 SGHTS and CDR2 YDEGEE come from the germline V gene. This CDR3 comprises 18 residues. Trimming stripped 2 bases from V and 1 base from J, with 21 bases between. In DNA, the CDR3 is TGTGCCAGCAGCTTCCCCCGTGTGAGATCAGGAGATAACTATGGCTACACCTTC. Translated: CASSFPRVRSGDNYGYTF.

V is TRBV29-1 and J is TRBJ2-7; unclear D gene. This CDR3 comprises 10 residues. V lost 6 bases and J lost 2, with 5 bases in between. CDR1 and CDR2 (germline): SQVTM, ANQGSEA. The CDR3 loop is CSVGTYEQYF. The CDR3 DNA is TGCAGCGTCGGTACCTACGAGCAGTACTTC.

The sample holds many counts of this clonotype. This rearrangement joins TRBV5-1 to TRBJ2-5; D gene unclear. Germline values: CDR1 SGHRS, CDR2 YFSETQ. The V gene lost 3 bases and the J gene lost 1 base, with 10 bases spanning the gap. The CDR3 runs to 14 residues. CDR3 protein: CASSSQASQETQYF. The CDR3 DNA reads TGCGCCAGCAGCTCCCAGGCTAGCCAAGAGACCCAGTACTTC.

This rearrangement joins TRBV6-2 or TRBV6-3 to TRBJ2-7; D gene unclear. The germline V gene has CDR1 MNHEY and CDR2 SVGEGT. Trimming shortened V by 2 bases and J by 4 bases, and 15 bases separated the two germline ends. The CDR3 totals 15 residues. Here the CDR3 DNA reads TGTGCCAGCAGTTACGAAGCAGGAAGGAAATACGAGCAGTACTTC. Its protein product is CASSYEAGRKYEQYF.

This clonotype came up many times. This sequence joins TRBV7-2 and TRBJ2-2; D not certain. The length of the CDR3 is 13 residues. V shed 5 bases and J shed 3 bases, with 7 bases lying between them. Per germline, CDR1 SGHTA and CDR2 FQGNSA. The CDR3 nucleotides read TGTGCCAGCAGCGAAGCCTACACCGGGGAGCTGTTTTTT. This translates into CASSEAYTGELFF.

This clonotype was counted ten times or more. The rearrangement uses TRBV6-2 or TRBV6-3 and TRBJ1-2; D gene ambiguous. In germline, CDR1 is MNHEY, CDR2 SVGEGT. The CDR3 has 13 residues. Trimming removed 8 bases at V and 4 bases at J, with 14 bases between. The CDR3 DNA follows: TGTGCCAGCGGAAAGACTGCAGGCTATGGCTACACCTTC. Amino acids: CASGKTAGYGYTF.

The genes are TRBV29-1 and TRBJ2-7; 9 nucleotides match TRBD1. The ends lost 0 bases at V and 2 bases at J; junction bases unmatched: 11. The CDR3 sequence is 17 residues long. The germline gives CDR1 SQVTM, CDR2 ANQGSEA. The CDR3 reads CSVEDPTGGLAPYEQYF. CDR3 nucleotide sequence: TGCAGCGTTGAAGATCCTACAGGGGGCTTGGCCCCCTACGAGCAGTACTTC.

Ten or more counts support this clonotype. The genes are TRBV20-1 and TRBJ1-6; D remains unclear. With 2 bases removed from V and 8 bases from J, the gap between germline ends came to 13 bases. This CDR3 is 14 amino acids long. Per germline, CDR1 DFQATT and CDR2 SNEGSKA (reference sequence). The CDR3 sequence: CSARIAGPDSPLHF. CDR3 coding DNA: TGCAGTGCTAGAATAGCGGGTCCCGATTCACCCCTCCACTTT.

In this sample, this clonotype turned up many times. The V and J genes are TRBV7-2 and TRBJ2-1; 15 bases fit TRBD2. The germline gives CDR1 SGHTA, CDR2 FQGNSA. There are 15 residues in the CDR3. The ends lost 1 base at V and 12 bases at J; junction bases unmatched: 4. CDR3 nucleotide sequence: TGTGCCAGCAGCTTAGGGACTAGCGGGGGGGCCGGGCAGTTCTTC. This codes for CASSLGTSGGAGQFF.

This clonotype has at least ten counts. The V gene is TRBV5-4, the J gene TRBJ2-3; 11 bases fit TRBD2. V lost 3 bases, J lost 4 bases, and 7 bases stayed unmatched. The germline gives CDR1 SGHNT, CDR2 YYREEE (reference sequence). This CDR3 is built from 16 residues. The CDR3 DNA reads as TGTGCCAGCAGCTCCTTAGCGGGGGGGATATCAGATACGCAGTATTTT. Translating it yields CASSSLAGGISDTQYF.

The DNA for the CDR3 is TGCAGCCCCCGGGACAGGGACACAGATACGCAGTATTTT. Protein sequence: CSPRDRDTDTQYF. This chain uses TRBV29-1 with TRBJ2-3, with TRBD1 identical over 9 bases. CDR1 is SQVTM, CDR2 ANQGSEA, per germline. J gave up 2 bases and V 8 bases, and 5 bases lay outside the gene matches. There are 13 residues in the CDR3.

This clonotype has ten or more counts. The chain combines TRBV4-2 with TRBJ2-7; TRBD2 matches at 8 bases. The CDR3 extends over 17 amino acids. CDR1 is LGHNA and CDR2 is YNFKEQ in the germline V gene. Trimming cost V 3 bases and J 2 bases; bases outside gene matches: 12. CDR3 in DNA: TGTGCCAGCAGCCAGAACCGGGGGGGCCCCCAAACCTACGAGCAGTACTTC. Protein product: CASSQNRGGPQTYEQYF.

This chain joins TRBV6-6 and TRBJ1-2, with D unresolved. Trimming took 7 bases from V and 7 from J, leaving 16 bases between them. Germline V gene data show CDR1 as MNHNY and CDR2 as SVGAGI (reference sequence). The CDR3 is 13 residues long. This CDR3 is CASIDGGGSGYTF. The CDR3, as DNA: TGTGCCAGCATCGACGGAGGTGGAAGTGGCTACACCTTC.

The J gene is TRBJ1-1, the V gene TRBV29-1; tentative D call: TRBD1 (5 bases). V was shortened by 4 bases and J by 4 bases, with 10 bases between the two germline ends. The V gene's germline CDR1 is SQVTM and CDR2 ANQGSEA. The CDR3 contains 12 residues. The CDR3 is CSVGQGVTEAFF. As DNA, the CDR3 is TGCAGCGTTGGGCAGGGAGTCACTGAAGCTTTCTTT.

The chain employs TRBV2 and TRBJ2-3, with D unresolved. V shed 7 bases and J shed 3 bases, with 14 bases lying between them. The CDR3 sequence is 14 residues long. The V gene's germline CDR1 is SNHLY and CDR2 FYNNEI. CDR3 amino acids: CASTFLVGTDTQYF. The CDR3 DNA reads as TGTGCCAGCACTTTTTTGGTCGGAACAGATACGCAGTATTTT.

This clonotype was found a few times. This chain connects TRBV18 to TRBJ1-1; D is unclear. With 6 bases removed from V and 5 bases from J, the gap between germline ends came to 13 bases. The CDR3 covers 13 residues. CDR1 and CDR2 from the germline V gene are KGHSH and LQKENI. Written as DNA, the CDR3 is TGTGCCAGCTCGGACCGACGGGAAACTGAAGCTTTCTTT. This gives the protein CASSDRRETEAFF.

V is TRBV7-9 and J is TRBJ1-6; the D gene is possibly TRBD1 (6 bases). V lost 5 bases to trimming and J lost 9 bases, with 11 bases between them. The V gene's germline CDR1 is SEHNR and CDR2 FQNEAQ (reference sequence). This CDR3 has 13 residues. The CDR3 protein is CASSAQGGSPLHF. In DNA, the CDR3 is TGTGCCAGCAGCGCTCAAGGGGGTTCACCCCTCCACTTT.

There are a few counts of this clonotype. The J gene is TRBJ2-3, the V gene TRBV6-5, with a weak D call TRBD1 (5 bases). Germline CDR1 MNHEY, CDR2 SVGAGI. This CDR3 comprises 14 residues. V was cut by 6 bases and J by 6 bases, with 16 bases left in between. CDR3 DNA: TGTGCCAGCAGAACAGGAAACCCTGAGGATACGCAGTATTTT. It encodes CASRTGNPEDTQYF.

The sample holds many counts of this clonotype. For the CDR3, the DNA is TGTGCCATCGCCGAGACTAGAGACACCGGGGAGCTGTTTTTT. Residues: CAIAETRDTGELFF. This chain joins TRBV10-3 and TRBJ2-2; tentatively, D is TRBD2 (6 bases). The CDR3 has 14 residues. The germline V gene has CDR1 ENHRY and CDR2 SYGVKD. With 8 bases removed from V and 3 bases from J, the gap between germline ends came to 13 bases.